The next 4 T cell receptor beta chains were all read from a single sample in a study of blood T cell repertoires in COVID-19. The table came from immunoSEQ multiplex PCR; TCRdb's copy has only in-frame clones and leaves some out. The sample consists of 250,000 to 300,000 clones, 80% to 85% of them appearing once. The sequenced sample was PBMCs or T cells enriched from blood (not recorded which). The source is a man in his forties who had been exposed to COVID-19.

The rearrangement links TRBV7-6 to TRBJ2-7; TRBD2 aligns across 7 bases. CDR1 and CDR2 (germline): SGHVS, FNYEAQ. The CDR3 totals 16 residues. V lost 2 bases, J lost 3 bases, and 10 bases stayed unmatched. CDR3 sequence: CASSLSPRAGDYEQYF. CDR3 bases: TGTGCCAGCAGCTTAAGTCCAAGGGCGGGGGACTACGAGCAGTACTTC. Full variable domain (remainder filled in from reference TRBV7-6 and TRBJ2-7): GAGVSQSPRYKVTKRGQDVALRCDPISGHVSLYWYRQALGQGPEFLTYFNYEAQQDKSGLPNDRFSAERPEGSISTLTIQRTEQRDSAMYRCASSLSPRAGDYEQYFGPGTRLTVT.

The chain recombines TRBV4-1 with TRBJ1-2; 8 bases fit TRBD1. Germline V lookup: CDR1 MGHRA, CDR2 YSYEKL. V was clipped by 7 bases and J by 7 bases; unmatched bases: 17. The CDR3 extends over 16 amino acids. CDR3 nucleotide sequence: TGCGCCAGCATCCCAGACCCCGGACAGGGATTCGCTGGCTACACCTTC. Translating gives CASIPDPGQGFAGYTF.

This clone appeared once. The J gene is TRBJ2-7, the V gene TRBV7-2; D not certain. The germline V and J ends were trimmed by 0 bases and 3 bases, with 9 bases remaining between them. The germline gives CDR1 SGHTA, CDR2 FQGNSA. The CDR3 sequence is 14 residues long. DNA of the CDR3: TGTGCCAGCAGCTTAGCACTACTTCGCTACGAGCAGTACTTC. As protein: CASSLALLRYEQYF.

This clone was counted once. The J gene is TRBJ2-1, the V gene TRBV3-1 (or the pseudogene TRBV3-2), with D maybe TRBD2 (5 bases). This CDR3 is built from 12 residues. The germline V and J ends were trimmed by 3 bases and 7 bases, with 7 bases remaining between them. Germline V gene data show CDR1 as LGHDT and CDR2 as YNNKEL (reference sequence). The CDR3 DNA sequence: TGTGCCAGCAGCCAGAGCGGTAATGAGCAGTTCTTC. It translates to CASSQSGNEQFF.